This section outlines one T cell receptor (beta chain) sequence together with its context. Its matching antigen is unknown. This sample was taken from a study of T cell responses to AZD1222 COVID-19 vaccine. CDR1 SNHLY and CDR2 FYNNEI come from the germline V gene. This CDR3 spans 17 amino acids. V lost 5 bases, J lost 2 bases, and 6 bases stayed unmatched. Produced via immunoSEQ multiplex PCR; TCRdb's table is partial and in-frame only. The table has about 110,000 clones, more than 75% seen once. Study conclusions and caveats: Clonal diversity was possibly underestimated, and white British individuals and females predominated among donors. The CD4 TCRs associated with vaccination extended across spike and predominated at 160-218 and 743-854. No day 14 peak samples; only post-peak repertoires were characterized.

The receptor was derived from an adult in good health. Sequenced material: peripheral blood, taken on day 0 of AZD1222 vaccination. This rearrangement joins TRBV2 to TRBJ2-3; 14 bases are a match to TRBD2. The CDR3 sequence is CASSTRTSGGFTDTQYF. CDR3 bases: TGTGCCAGCAGTACTCGGACTAGCGGGGGGTTCACAGATACGCAGTATTTT.